These 9 T cell receptor beta chains originate from one sample sequenced in a study of blood T cells in healthy people across ages. For the second PCR, which ran for about 6 to 12 cycles, a sample-barcoded 5' primer and a J-beta primer mix were used. TCRdb ran MiXCR on the 5' RACE reads and lists one entry per CDR3 protein. Altogether over 1,300,000 distinct CDR3 sequences are present, 59% being singletons, with the ten largest covering 6.5% to 8%. The specimen was blood. The receptors were sampled from a man between 18 and 29 years old in good health.

The chain is built from TRBV5-1 and TRBJ2-7; D is unclear. This CDR3 has 14 residues. Trimming took 4 bases from V and 3 from J, leaving 14 bases between them. Germline CDR1 is SGHRS and CDR2 is YFSETQ. CDR3 in amino acids: CASSPQGQYYEQYF. The DNA of the CDR3 is TGCGCCAGCAGCCCCCAAGGGCAGTACTACGAGCAGTACTTC.

The V call is TRBV7-9, the J call TRBJ1-2, with TRBD1 identical over 9 bases. Trimming removed 3 bases from V and 5 bases from J; junction bases left unmatched: 10. The germline V gene encodes CDR1 SEHNR and CDR2 FQNEAQ (reference sequence). This CDR3 is 16 amino acids long. The DNA for the CDR3 is TGTGCCAGCAGCTTGGGACCACAGGGGGCAGGTTATGGCTACACCTTC. It is translated as CASSLGPQGAGYGYTF.

The gene calls are TRBV5-4 and TRBJ2-7; TRBD2 matches at 7 bases. The CDR3 spans 16 residues. Unmatched junction bases numbered 11, after V lost 4 bases and J lost 1 base. The V gene's germline CDR1 is SGHNT and CDR2 YYREEE (reference sequence). As DNA, the CDR3 is TGTGCCAGCAGCCCCAAAGGCGGGAGAAGTTCCTACGAGCAGTACTTC. This codes for CASSPKGGRSSYEQYF.

A word on this clonotype: The junction departs from germline at one end; a sequencing error may be responsible. J is TRBJ2-6 and V is TRBV7-2; D is perhaps TRBD1 (5 bases). From germline, CDR1 is SGHTA and CDR2 FQGNSA. The CDR3 is made up of 16 amino acids. DNA of the CDR3: TGTGCCAACAGCTTATGGGGCATCTCTGGGGCCAACGTCCTGACTTTC. It is translated as CANSLWGISGANVLTF. The full variable domain, its missing parts supplied by reference TRBV7-2 and TRBJ2-6, is GAGVSQSPSNKVTEKGKDVELRCDPISGHTALYWYRQSLGQGLEFLIYFQGNSAPDKSGLPSDRFSAERTGGSVSTLTIQRTQQEDSAVYLCANSLWGISGANVLTFGAGSRLTVL.

The chain links TRBV15 to TRBJ2-6; D is perhaps TRBD2 (5 bases). Germline V gene data show CDR1 as LNHNV and CDR2 as YYDKDF (reference sequence). Trimming removed 5 bases from V and 1 base from J, with 21 bases in between. This CDR3 has 19 residues. The CDR3 protein is CATSETRDLMLSGANVLTF. CDR3 in DNA: TGTGCCACCAGCGAAACCCGGGATTTGATGCTATCTGGGGCCAACGTCCTGACTTTC.

V gene TRBV7-2 combines with J gene TRBJ2-1; TRBD2 matches at 13 bases. This CDR3 contains 15 residues. The trim removed 5 bases at V and 6 bases at J, leaving 4 bases unmatched. Germline lookup yields CDR1 SGHTA and CDR2 FQGNSA. This CDR3 reads CASSERTSGSNEQFF. CDR3 bases: TGTGCCAGCAGCGAACGGACTAGCGGGAGCAATGAGCAGTTCTTC. The full variable domain, its missing parts supplied by reference TRBV7-2 and TRBJ2-1, is GAGVSQSPSNKVTEKGKDVELRCDPISGHTALYWYRQSLGQGLEFLIYFQGNSAPDKSGLPSDRFSAERTGGSVSTLTIQRTQQEDSAVYLCASSERTSGSNEQFFGPGTRLTVL.

The chain uses TRBV27 and TRBJ1-1; possibly TRBD1 for D (6 bases). This CDR3 has 14 residues. In germline, CDR1 is MNHEY, CDR2 SMNVEV (reference sequence). The V end lost 4 bases, the J end lost 9 bases, and 18 bases lay between the germline ends. The CDR3: CASSSLSQGGKAFF. In DNA form, the CDR3 reads TGTGCCAGCAGTTCCCTCTCTCAAGGGGGTAAAGCTTTCTTT.

The J gene is TRBJ1-1, the V gene TRBV7-9; D unresolved. The CDR3 is made up of 11 amino acids. V was shortened by 4 bases and J by 10 bases, with 10 bases between the two germline ends. Germline V lookup: CDR1 SEHNR, CDR2 FQNEAQ (reference sequence). For the CDR3, the DNA is TGTGCCAGCAGCTGGGAGGAAGTAGCTTTCTTT. It is translated as CASSWEEVAFF.

The genes are TRBV27 and TRBJ2-1, with 8 bases lining up with TRBD1. Per germline, CDR1 MNHEY and CDR2 SMNVEV (reference sequence). V lost 11 bases to trimming and J lost 7 bases; unmatched junction nucleotides: 22. This CDR3 comprises 17 residues. The CDR3 region is CARGTGRGILFGNEQFF. Written as DNA, the CDR3 is TGTGCCCGAGGGACAGGCAGGGGGATACTTTTTGGGAATGAGCAGTTCTTC.